This TCR beta chain comes out of a study of T cell repertoires in cytomegalovirus infection. Study context: Researchers turned to recently identified HLA-C-restricted CMV epitopes as well as well-studied HLA-B-restricted ones. Evidence of both CMV infection and a matching HLA type came from public TCR beta signatures.

TCRdb re-called the reads with MiXCR, one entry per CDR3 protein. The table includes hundreds of thousands of distinct CDR3 sequences, under 40% detected once. On this clonotype itself: The antigen is unknown.

Trimming pared 5 bases from V and 2 bases from J, leaving 16 bases between. This CDR3 is built from 14 residues. CDR1 is SQVTM, CDR2 ANQGSEA, per germline. Overall study results and limits: Public TCR beta family frequency separated CMV-and-HLA carriers, including in an independent cohort. Ex vivo responses were dominated by HLA-C-restricted CMV-specific TCR beta clonotypes.

Sample: cultured CD8+ T cells from PBMCs, taken from culture after CMV antigen stimulation. This clonotype was obtained from a human donor in good health (CMV status not recorded). Some clones in this sample may be carry-over from other donors' samples. The chain carries TRBV29-1 and TRBJ2-7, with D uncertain. The CDR3 here is CSVLKESKPYEQYF. CDR3 DNA sequence: TGCAGCGTTCTGAAGGAGTCTAAGCCCTACGAGCAGTACTTC.